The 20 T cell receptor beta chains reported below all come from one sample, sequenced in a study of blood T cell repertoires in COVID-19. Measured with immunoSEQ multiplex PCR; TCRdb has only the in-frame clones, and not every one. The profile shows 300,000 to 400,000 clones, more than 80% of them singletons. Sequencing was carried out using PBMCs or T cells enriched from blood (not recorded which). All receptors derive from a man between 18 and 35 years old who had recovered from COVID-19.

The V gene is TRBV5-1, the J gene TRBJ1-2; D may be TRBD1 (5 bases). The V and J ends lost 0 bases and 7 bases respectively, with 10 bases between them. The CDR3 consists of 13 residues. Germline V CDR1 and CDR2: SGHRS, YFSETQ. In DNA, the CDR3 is TGCGCCAGCAGCTTGGCAGGGATGGGTGGCTACACCTTC. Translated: CASSLAGMGGYTF.

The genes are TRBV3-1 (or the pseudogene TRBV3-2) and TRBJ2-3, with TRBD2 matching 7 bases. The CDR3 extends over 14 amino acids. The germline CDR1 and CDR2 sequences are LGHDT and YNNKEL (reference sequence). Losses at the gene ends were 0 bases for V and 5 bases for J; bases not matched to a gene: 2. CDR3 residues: CASSQEGGRDTQYF. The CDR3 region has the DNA TGTGCCAGCAGCCAAGAGGGGGGGAGAGATACGCAGTATTTT.

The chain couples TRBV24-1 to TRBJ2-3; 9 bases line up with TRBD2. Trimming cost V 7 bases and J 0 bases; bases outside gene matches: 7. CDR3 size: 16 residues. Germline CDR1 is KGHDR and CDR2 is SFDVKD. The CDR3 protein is CATSEGRGGSTDTQYF. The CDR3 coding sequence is TGTGCCACCAGCGAGGGGCGGGGGGGAAGCACAGATACGCAGTATTTT.

CDR3: CASSQDMAGPFGGSSYEQYF. The CDR3 nucleotides read TGCGCCAGCAGCCAAGATATGGCGGGACCTTTCGGCGGGTCCTCCTACGAGCAGTACTTC. The V and J genes are TRBV4-1 and TRBJ2-7; D perhaps matches TRBD2 (6 bases). The V and J ends lost 0 bases and 0 bases respectively, with 24 bases between them. Germline V gives CDR1 MGHRA, CDR2 YSYEKL. The CDR3 contains 20 residues.

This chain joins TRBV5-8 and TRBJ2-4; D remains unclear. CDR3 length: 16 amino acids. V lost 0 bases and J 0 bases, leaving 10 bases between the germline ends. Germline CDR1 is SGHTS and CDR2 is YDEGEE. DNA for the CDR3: TGTGCCAGCAGCTTGGGACAAGTTGTAGCCAAAAACATTCAGTACTTC. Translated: CASSLGQVVAKNIQYF.

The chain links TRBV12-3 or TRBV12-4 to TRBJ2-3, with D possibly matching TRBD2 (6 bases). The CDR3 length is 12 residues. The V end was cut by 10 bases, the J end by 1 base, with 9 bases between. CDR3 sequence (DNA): TGTGCCATTAAGCGGGGCACAGATACGCAGTATTTT. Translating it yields CAIKRGTDTQYF.

The DNA for the CDR3 is TGCGCCAATCTCTTTCTAGCGGGAGGGCGGAATGAGCAGTTCTTC. Amino acid sequence: CANLFLAGGRNEQFF. The rearrangement links TRBV10-1 to TRBJ2-1; TRBD2 aligns across 12 bases. CDR3 length: 15 amino acids. The germline V gene has CDR1 WNHNN and CDR2 SYGVQD (reference sequence). Germline trimming cut 10 bases from V and 7 bases from J; bases unmatched to any gene: 11.

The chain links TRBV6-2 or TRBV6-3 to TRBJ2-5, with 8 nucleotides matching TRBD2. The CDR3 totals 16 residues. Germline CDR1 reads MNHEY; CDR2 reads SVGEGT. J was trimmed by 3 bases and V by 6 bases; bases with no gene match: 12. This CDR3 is CASSPHRGGAEETQYF. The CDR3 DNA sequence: TGTGCCAGCAGCCCCCATCGGGGGGGGGCCGAAGAGACCCAGTACTTC.

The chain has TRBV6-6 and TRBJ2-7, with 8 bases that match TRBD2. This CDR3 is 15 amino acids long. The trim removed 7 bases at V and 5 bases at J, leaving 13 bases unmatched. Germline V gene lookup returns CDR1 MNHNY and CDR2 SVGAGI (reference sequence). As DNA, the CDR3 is TGTGCCAGCACTTTAAACCCTCCGGGGGGGCACGAGCAGTACTTC. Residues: CASTLNPPGGHEQYF.

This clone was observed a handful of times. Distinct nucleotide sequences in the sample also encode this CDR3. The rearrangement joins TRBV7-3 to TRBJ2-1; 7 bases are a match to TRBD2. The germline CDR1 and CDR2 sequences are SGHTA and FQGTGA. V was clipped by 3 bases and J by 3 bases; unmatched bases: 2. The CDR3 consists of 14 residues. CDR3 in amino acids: CASSLAGDYNEQFF. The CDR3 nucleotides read TGTGCCAGCAGCTTGGCGGGGGACTACAATGAGCAGTTCTTC.

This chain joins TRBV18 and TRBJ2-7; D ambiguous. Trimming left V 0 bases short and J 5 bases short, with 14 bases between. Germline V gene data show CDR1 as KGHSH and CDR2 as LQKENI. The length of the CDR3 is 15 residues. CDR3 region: CASSPPSSRIHEQYF. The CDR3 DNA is TGTGCCAGCTCACCACCGTCCAGTCGTATCCACGAGCAGTACTTC.

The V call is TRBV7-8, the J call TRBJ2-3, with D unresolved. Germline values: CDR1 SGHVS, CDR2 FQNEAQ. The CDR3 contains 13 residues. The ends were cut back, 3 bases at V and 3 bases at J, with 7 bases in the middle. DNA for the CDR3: TGTGCCAGCAGCTTTAAGGAGACAGATACGCAGTATTTT. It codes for CASSFKETDTQYF. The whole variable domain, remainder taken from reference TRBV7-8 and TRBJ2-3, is GAGVSQSPRYKVAKRGQDVALRCDPISGHVSLFWYQQALGQGPEFLTYFQNEAQLDKSGLPSDRFFAERPEGSVSTLKIQRTQQEDSAVYLCASSFKETDTQYFGPGTRLTVL.

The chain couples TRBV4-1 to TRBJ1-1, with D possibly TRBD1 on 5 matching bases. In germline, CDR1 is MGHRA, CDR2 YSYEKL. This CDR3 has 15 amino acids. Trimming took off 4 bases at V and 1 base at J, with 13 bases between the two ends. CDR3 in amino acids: CASSPWLRGNTEAFF. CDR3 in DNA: TGCGCCAGCAGCCCTTGGTTAAGGGGGAACACTGAAGCTTTCTTT.

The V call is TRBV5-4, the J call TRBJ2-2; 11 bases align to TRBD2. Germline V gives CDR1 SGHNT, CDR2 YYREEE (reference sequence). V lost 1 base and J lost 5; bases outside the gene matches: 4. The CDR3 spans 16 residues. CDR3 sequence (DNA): TGTGCCAGCAGCTTGAGCCTAGCGGGGGGAACCGGGGAGCTGTTTTTT. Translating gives CASSLSLAGGTGELFF. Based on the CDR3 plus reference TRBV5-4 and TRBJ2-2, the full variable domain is ETGVTQSPTHLIKTRGQQVTLRCSSQSGHNTVSWYQQALGQGPQFIFQYYREEENGRGNFPPRFSGLQFPNYSSELNVNALELDDSALYLCASSLSLAGGTGELFFGEGSRLTVL.

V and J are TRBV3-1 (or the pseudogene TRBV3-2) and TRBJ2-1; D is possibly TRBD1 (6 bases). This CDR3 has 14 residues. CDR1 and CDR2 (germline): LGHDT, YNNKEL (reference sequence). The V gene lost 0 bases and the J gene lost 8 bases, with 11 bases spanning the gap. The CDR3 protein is CASSQELGGDEQFF. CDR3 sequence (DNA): TGTGCCAGCAGCCAAGAACTAGGGGGAGATGAGCAGTTCTTC.

CDR3 sequence: CASSSPDKRNTEAFF. DNA of the CDR3: TGCGCCAGCAGCTCGCCGGACAAAAGGAACACTGAAGCTTTCTTT. V is TRBV5-1 and J is TRBJ1-1, with a tentative D call TRBD1 (5 bases). The CDR3 is made up of 15 amino acids. The V gene lost 3 bases and the J gene lost 1 base, with 13 bases spanning the gap. Germline CDR1 SGHRS, CDR2 YFSETQ.

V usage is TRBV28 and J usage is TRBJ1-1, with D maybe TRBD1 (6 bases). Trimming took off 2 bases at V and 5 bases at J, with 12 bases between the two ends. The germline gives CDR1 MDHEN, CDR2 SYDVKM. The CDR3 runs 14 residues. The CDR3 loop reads CASSLVQGRTEAFF. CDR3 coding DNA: TGTGCCAGCAGTTTAGTACAGGGTCGAACTGAAGCTTTCTTT.

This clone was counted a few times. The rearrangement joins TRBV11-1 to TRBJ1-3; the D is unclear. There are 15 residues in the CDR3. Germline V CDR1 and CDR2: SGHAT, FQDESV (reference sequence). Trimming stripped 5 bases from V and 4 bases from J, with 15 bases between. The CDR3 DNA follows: TGTGCCAGCAGCGGACTTGAGCATCGGGGAAACACCATATATTTT. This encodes CASSGLEHRGNTIYF.

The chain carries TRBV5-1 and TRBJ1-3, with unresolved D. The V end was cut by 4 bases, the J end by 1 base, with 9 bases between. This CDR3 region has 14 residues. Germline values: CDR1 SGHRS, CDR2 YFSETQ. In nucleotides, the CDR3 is TGCGCCAGCAGCCCGACTGGATCTGGAAACACCATATATTTT. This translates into CASSPTGSGNTIYF.

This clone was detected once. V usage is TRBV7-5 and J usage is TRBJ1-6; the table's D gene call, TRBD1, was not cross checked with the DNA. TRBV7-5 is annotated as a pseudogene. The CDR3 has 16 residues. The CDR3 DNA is TGTGTCAGAATAGGTCGACCGGGACAGGGCCGCGGACCCCTCCACTTT. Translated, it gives CVRIGRPGQGRGPLHF.